The 15 T cell receptor beta chains below all came from one sample that was sequenced in a study of T-cell reconstitution after alpha-beta-depleted transplantation in children. The TCRbeta library was prepared with unique molecular identifiers. TCRdb redid the calling of the PCR reads with MiXCR, one entry per CDR3 protein. This sample yields hundreds of thousands of distinct CDR3 sequences, of which around 13% are seen a single time; around 2% belongs to the top ten. The sequenced sample was PBMCs, mostly from graft donor cells, obtained 360 days after TCRalphabeta/CD19-depleted stem cell transplant. These receptors all stem from a male patient aged 10 to 17 who had a stem cell transplant for acute myeloid leukemia, so the T cells may come from the graft donor.

CDR3 nucleotides: TGCGCCAGCAGCCAAGAACAGGGTACAGGGGAGCTGTTTTTT. It specifies CASSQEQGTGELFF. The chain employs TRBV4-3 and TRBJ2-2; D is possibly TRBD1 (6 bases). The CDR3 contains 14 residues. Trimming removed 0 bases from V and 8 bases from J, with 10 bases in between. CDR1 is LGHNA and CDR2 is YSLEER in the germline V gene.

This clonotype was picked up many times. The V gene is TRBV7-2, the J gene TRBJ2-1; D remains unclear. Trimming removed 4 bases from V and 6 bases from J, with 10 bases in between. The CDR3 totals 13 residues. The germline CDR1 and CDR2 sequences are SGHTA and FQGNSA. CDR3 sequence reads: CASSYRVGNEQFF. CDR3 DNA: TGTGCCAGCAGCTACCGCGTGGGCAATGAGCAGTTCTTC.

This clonotype was seen more than once but under ten times. The genes are TRBV6-2 or TRBV6-3 and TRBJ2-1; D gene unclear. V shed 0 bases and J shed 3 bases, with 12 bases lying between them. Germline-derived CDR1 and CDR2 are MNHEY and SVGEGT. This CDR3 has 16 residues. CDR3 loop: CASSYSKYNLYNEQFF. Here the CDR3 DNA reads TGTGCCAGCAGTTACTCGAAGTATAATCTCTACAATGAGCAGTTCTTC.

J is TRBJ2-5 and V is TRBV10-3, with a possible D match to TRBD1 (5 bases). CDR3 length: 13 amino acids. V dropped 0 bases and J dropped 5 bases, with 7 bases sitting between them. CDR1 is ENHRY and CDR2 is SYGVKD in the germline V gene. The CDR3 spells CAISESQGETQYF. The CDR3, as DNA: TGTGCCATCAGTGAGTCGCAGGGCGAGACCCAGTACTTC.

This chain joins TRBV7-9 and TRBJ2-1; D possibly uses TRBD1 or TRBD2 (6 bases each). V lost 7 bases and J lost 2, with 21 bases in between. The CDR3 consists of 17 residues. Germline V gene sequence: CDR1 SEHNR, CDR2 FQNEAQ (reference sequence). This chain's CDR3 is CASTRRGASEAYNEQFF. The CDR3 DNA reads TGTGCCAGCACTAGAAGGGGGGCTAGCGAAGCCTACAATGAGCAGTTCTTC.

The sample holds many counts of this clonotype. The chain is built from TRBV15 and TRBJ2-7; D is unclear. CDR3 length: 15 residues. CDR1 and CDR2 from the germline V gene are LNHNV and YYDKDF (reference sequence). V lost 6 bases to trimming and J lost 4 bases, with 19 bases between them. The CDR3 nucleotides read TGTGCCACCAGTCTGAAAACGGAACCTGTTTACGAGCAGTACTTC. This codes for CATSLKTEPVYEQYF.

This clonotype came up a few times. The chain combines TRBV20-1 with TRBJ2-4; D might be TRBD1 (6 bases). Looked up from germline, CDR1 is DFQATT and CDR2 is SNEGSKA (reference sequence). The CDR3 spans 15 residues. The germline V and J ends were trimmed by 2 bases and 0 bases, with 11 bases remaining between them. The CDR3 nucleotides are TGCAGTGCTAGACCGACAGGAGTAGCCAAAAACATTCAGTACTTC. This gives the protein CSARPTGVAKNIQYF.

The table lists this clonotype with a few counts. This chain links TRBV20-1 with TRBJ2-7; TRBD2 matches at 9 bases. CDR1 is DFQATT and CDR2 is SNEGSKA in the germline V gene (reference sequence). CDR3 size: 14 residues. V trimming: 1 base; J trimming: 2 bases; junction bases outside the gene matches: 3. Written as DNA, the CDR3 is TGCAGTGCTAGAGTGTCTAGCGGGGCCTACGAGCAGTACTTC. Encoded protein: CSARVSSGAYEQYF.

V usage is TRBV7-2 and J usage is TRBJ2-7; TRBD1 or TRBD2 may be the D gene (5 bases each). The CDR3 runs to 13 residues. V was cut by 7 bases and J by 7 bases, with 17 bases left in between. The germline V gene has CDR1 SGHTA and CDR2 FQGNSA. The CDR3 region has the DNA TGTGCCAGCAATTTTGGGGGTGGCAGGGAGCAGTACTTC. It encodes CASNFGGGREQYF.

This clonotype was seen more than once but under ten times. V usage is TRBV20-1 and J usage is TRBJ2-7; 10 nucleotides match TRBD2. The germline CDR1 and CDR2 sequences are DFQATT and SNEGSKA (reference sequence). The junction had 15 bases not matched to a gene; V was cut back by 5 bases and J by 5 bases. The CDR3 spans 16 residues. CDR3 DNA sequence: TGCAGTGCTGAAAAAGGACTAGCGGCGGAGATCAACGAGCAGTACTTC. It specifies CSAEKGLAAEINEQYF.

This clonotype was seen only a few times. The chain links TRBV29-1 to TRBJ2-4; D unresolved. CDR3 length equals 14 residues. Looked up from germline, CDR1 is SQVTM and CDR2 is ANQGSEA. V shed 3 bases and J shed 0 bases, with 9 bases lying between them. This CDR3 is CSVEILLAKNIQYF. CDR3 in DNA: TGCAGCGTTGAGATCCTTTTAGCCAAAAACATTCAGTACTTC.

The rearrangement joins TRBV5-1 to TRBJ2-2; a weak D match, TRBD2 (5 bases). Germline CDR1 is SGHRS and CDR2 is YFSETQ. V gave up 4 bases and J gave up 2 bases, with 21 bases separating them. CDR3 size: 18 residues. The DNA of the CDR3 is TGCGCCAGCAGCCCCAACGGACCCCAGCGGCCAAACACCGGGGAGCTGTTTTTT. As protein: CASSPNGPQRPNTGELFF.

The chain couples TRBV20-1 to TRBJ1-1; perhaps TRBD1 as D (5 bases). The V gene's germline CDR1 is DFQATT and CDR2 SNEGSKA (reference sequence). The CDR3 is made up of 14 amino acids. Trimming cost V 0 bases and J 4 bases, with 12 bases left between them. The CDR3 bases are TGCAGTGCTAGAGATCACGGGGGAGGCACTGAAGCTTTCTTT. Amino acids: CSARDHGGGTEAFF.

This chain joins TRBV4-2 and TRBJ2-5; TRBD2 matches 8 bases. The CDR3 has 18 residues. The V gene end was trimmed by 0 bases and the J gene end by 1 base; junction bases not matched to a gene: 10. CDR1 is LGHNA and CDR2 is YNFKEQ in the germline V gene. DNA of the CDR3: TGTGCCAGCAGCCAAGACCCTACCAGCGGGAGCCCCCAAGAGACCCAGTACTTC. Translated, it gives CASSQDPTSGSPQETQYF.

This clonotype was counted between two and nine times. This chain connects TRBV6-5 to TRBJ1-2; D remains unclear. From germline, CDR1 is MNHEY and CDR2 SVGAGI. The CDR3 contains 13 residues. Trimming left V 2 bases short and J 2 bases short, with 6 bases between. In DNA form, the CDR3 reads TGTGCCAGCAGTTACCGCTTAAACTATGGCTACACCTTC. Translating it yields CASSYRLNYGYTF.